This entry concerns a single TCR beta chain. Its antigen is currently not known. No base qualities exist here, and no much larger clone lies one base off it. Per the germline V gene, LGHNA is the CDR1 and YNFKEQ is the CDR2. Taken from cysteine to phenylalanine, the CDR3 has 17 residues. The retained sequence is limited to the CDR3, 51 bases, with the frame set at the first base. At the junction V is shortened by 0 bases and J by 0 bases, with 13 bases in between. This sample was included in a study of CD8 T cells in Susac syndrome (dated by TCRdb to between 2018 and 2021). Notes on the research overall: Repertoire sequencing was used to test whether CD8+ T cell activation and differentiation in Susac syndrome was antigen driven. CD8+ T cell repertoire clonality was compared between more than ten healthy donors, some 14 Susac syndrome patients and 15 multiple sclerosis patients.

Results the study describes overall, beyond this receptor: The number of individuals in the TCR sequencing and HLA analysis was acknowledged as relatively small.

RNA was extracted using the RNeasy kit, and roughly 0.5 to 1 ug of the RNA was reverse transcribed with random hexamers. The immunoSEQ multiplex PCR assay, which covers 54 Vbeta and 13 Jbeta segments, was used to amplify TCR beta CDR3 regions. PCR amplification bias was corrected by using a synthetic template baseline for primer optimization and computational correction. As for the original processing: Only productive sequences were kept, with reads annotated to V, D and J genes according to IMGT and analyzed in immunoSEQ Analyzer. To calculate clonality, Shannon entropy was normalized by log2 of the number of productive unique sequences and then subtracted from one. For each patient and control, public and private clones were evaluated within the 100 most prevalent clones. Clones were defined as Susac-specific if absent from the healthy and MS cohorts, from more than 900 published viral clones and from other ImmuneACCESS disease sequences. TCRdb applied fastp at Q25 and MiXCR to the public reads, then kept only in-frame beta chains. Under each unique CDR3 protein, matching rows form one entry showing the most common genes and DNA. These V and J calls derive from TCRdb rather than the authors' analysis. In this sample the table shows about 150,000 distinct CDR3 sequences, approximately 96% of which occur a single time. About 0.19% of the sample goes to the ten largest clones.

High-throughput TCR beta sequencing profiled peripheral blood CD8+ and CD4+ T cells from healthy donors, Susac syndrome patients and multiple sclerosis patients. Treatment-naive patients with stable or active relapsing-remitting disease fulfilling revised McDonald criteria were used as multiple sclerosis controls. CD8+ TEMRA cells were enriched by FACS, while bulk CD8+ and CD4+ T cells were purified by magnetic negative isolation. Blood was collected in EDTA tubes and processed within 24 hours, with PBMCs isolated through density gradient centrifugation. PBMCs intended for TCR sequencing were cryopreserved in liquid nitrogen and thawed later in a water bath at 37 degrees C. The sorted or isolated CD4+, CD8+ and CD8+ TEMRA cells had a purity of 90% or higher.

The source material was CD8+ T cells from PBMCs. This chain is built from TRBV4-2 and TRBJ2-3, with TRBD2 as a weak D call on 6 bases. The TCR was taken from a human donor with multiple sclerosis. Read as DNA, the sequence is TGTGCCAGCAGCCAAGATCGGGCTAGCGAAAGCACAGATACGCAGTATTTT. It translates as CASSQDRASESTDTQYF.